Listed below are T cell receptor beta chains from one sample, sequenced in a study of blood T cell repertoires in COVID-19. Method: immunoSEQ multiplex PCR; TCRdb's copy keeps in-frame clones and lacks some. The repertoire has approximately 170,000 clones, about nine tenths of them found once; the top ten carry approximately 2%. The specimen sequenced was peripheral blood. These TCRs come from a man younger than 30 who had recovered from COVID-19. CDR3s include the opening cysteine and the closing phenylalanine or tryptophan. Each record gives: CDR3 protein, CDR3 length, V gene, J gene.

CDR3aa: CASSPGGQGGYEQYF; len: 15; v_gene: TRBV9; j_gene: TRBJ2-7
CDR3aa: CASSTGQGNTEAFF; len: 14; v_gene: TRBV19; j_gene: TRBJ1-1
CDR3aa: CASSWGGYTEAFF; len: 13; v_gene: TRBV27; j_gene: TRBJ1-1
CDR3aa: CASSFTGNEAFF; len: 12; v_gene: TRBV11-1; j_gene: TRBJ1-1
CDR3aa: CATSRDQGGLAGSDTQYF; len: 18; v_gene: TRBV15; j_gene: TRBJ2-3
CDR3aa: CASSQAMAGGPNNEQFF; len: 17; v_gene: TRBV4-3; j_gene: TRBJ2-1
CDR3aa: CATSREVGTGLRAEAFF; len: 17; v_gene: TRBV15; j_gene: TRBJ1-1
CDR3aa: CASSTPGAGNTIYF; len: 14; v_gene: TRBV9; j_gene: TRBJ1-3
CDR3aa: CASSLGTSGSGGNIQYF; len: 17; v_gene: TRBV7-9; j_gene: TRBJ2-4
CDR3aa: CASSRLGGTYNEQFF; len: 15; v_gene: TRBV27; j_gene: TRBJ2-1
CDR3aa: CASSLSSGRHNEQFF; len: 15; v_gene: TRBV19; j_gene: TRBJ2-1
CDR3aa: CASRQDNSPLHF; len: 12; v_gene: TRBV7-9; j_gene: TRBJ1-6
CDR3aa: CASSIGAGVRNEQFF; len: 15; v_gene: TRBV19; j_gene: TRBJ2-1
CDR3aa: CASSVGLIGGETQYF; len: 15; v_gene: TRBV25-1; j_gene: TRBJ2-5
CDR3aa: CASSQAVLTDPYGYTF; len: 16; v_gene: TRBV14; j_gene: TRBJ1-2
CDR3aa: CASSLAMNTEAFF; len: 13; v_gene: TRBV12-3/TRBV12-4; j_gene: TRBJ1-1
CDR3aa: CASSIAGGANYGYTF; len: 15; v_gene: TRBV19; j_gene: TRBJ1-2